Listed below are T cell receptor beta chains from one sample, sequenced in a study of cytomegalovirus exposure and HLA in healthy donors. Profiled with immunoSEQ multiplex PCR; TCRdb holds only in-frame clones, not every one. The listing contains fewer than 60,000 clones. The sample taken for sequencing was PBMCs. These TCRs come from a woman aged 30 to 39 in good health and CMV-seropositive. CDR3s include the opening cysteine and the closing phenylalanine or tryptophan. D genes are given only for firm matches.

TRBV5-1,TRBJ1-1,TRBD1,CASRSDPGTATEAFF,TGCGCCAGCCGCTCCGATCCCGGGACAGCCACTGAAGCTTTCTTT
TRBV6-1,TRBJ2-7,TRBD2,CASLLGLADYEQYF,TGTGCCAGTCTCCTGGGACTAGCGGATTACGAGCAGTACTTC
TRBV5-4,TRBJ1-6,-,CASSPVWQADNSPLHF,TGTGCCAGCAGCCCGGTGTGGCAGGCAGATAATTCACCCCTCCACTTT
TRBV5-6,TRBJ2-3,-,CASSGLAESTDTQYF,TGTGCCAGCAGCGGTCTAGCAGAAAGCACAGATACGCAGTATTTT
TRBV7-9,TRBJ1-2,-,CASSLGLSENYGYTF,TGTGCCAGCAGCTTAGGTCTGAGTGAGAACTATGGCTACACCTTC
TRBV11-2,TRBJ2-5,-,CASSLMGAGKKTQYF,TGTGCCAGCAGCCTCATGGGGGCCGGGAAGAAGACCCAGTACTTC
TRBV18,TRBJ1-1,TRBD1,CASSPAGTVNTEAFF,TGTGCCAGCTCACCTGCCGGGACAGTGAACACTGAAGCTTTCTTT
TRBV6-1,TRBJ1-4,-,CASSEALGGNEKLFF,TGTGCCAGCAGTGAAGCGTTGGGGGGGAATGAAAAACTGTTTTTT
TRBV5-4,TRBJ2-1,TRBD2,CASSKTSGRRSYNEQFF,TGTGCCAGCAGCAAGACTAGCGGGAGGCGTTCCTACAATGAGCAGTTCTTC
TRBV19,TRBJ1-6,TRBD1,CASKVGTEGSPLHF,TGTGCCAGTAAGGTCGGGACAGAAGGTTCACCCCTCCACTTT
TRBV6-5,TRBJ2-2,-,CASSYSKGAGELFF,TGTGCCAGCAGTTACTCGAAGGGAGCCGGGGAGCTGTTTTTT
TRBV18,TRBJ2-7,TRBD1,CASSPGQGLGEQYF,TGTGCCAGCTCACCGGGACAGGGTTTAGGAGAGCAGTACTTC
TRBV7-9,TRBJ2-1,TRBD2,CASSSPSRGDDSYNEQFF,TGTGCCAGCAGCTCCCCTTCGCGGGGGGACGACTCCTACAATGAGCAGTTCTTC
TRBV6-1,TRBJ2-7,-,CASRTPQGRSYEQYF,TGTGCCAGCAGAACACCTCAGGGGCGATCCTACGAGCAGTACTTC
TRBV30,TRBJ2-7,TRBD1,CAWSGQGITYEQYF,TGTGCCTGGAGCGGACAGGGGATTACCTACGAGCAGTACTTC
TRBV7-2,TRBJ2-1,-,CASSLVPNRPYNEQFF,TGTGCCAGCAGCTTAGTGCCTAACAGGCCGTACAATGAGCAGTTCTTC
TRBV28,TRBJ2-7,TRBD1,CASSKTGAVYEQYF,TGTGCCAGCAGTAAGACAGGGGCGGTTTACGAGCAGTACTTC
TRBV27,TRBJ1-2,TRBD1,CASSRQGPYGYTF,TGTGCCAGCAGCCGACAGGGCCCCTATGGCTACACCTTC
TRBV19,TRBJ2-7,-,CATKSSGGSPYEQYF,TGTGCCACTAAAAGTAGTGGCGGGTCACCCTACGAGCAGTACTTC
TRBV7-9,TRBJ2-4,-,CASSLGGGGMDIQYF,TGTGCCAGCAGCTTAGGAGGGGGAGGGATGGACATTCAGTACTTC
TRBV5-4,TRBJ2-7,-,CASSLDYYEQYF,TGTGCCAGCAGCTTAGACTATTACGAGCAGTACTTC
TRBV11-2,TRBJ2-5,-,CASRLGGSQETQYF,TGTGCCAGCAGGCTTGGCGGTTCTCAAGAGACCCAGTACTTC
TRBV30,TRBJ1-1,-,CAWSVGGGRTEAFF,TGTGCCTGGAGTGTGGGGGGCGGGAGGACTGAAGCTTTCTTT
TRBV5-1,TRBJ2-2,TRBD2,CASSLRAGGNTGELFF,TGCGCCAGCAGCTTACGAGCGGGGGGGAACACCGGGGAGCTGTTTTTT
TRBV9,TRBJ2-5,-,CASSAFSGGLWETQYF,TGTGCCAGCAGCGCCTTTTCGGGGGGCCTTTGGGAGACCCAGTACTTC
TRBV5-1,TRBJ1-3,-,CASSLTMSGNTIYF,TGCGCCAGCAGCTTGACAATGTCCGGAAACACCATATATTTT
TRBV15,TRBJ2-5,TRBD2,CATSASGRGETQYF,TGTGCCACCAGCGCCAGCGGGAGGGGAGAGACCCAGTACTTC
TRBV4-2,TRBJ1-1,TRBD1,CASSQVGGWNTEAFF,TGTGCCAGCAGCCAAGTAGGGGGCTGGAACACTGAAGCTTTCTTT
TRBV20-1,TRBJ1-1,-,CSVPGDTEAFF,TGCAGTGTCCCGGGGGACACTGAAGCTTTCTTT
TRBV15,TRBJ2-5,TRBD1,CATSRSGQVEETQYF,TGTGCCACCAGCAGATCAGGACAGGTGGAAGAGACCCAGTACTTC
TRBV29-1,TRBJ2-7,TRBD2,CSAVLAGVYEQYF,TGCAGCGCCGTCTTAGCGGGAGTCTACGAGCAGTACTTC
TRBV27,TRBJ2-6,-,CASSLSGANVLTF,TGTGCCAGCAGTTTGTCGGGGGCCAACGTCCTGACTTTC
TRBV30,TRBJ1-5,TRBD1,CAWSPGQGTNQPQHF,TGTGCCTGGAGTCCGGGACAGGGGACCAATCAGCCCCAGCATTTT
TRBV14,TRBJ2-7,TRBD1,CASSQVGGRYYEQYF,TGTGCCAGCAGCCAAGTAGGGGGCCGTTACTACGAGCAGTACTTC
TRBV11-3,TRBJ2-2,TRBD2,CASSSTLAGGAGELFF,TGTGCCAGCAGTTCGACACTAGCGGGGGGTGCCGGGGAGCTGTTTTTT
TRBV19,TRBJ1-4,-,CASRYRTATNEKLFF,TGTGCCAGTAGGTACAGAACTGCAACTAATGAAAAACTGTTTTTT
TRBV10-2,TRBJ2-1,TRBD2,CASSAATSGGDHNEQFF,TGCGCCAGCAGCGCGGCGACTAGCGGGGGAGACCACAATGAGCAGTTCTTC
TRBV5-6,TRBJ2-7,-,CASSPGGSYEQYF,TGTGCCAGCAGCCCAGGAGGCTCCTACGAGCAGTACTTC
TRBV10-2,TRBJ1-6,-,CASSETGKSPLHF,TGCGCCAGCAGTGAGACAGGGAAATCACCCCTCCACTTT
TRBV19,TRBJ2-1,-,CASSAERTNNEQFF,TGTGCCAGTAGTGCAGAGAGGACAAACAATGAGCAGTTCTTC
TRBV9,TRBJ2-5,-,CASSPRSSGETQYF,TGTGCCAGCAGCCCTCGGAGTAGCGGAGAAACCCAGTACTTC
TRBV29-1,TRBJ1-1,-,CSVETQLMNTEAFF,TGCAGCGTTGAAACACAGCTCATGAACACTGAAGCTTTCTTT
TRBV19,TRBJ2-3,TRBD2,CASSIEGTSGNADTQYF,TGTGCCAGTAGTATAGAAGGGACTAGCGGGAACGCAGATACGCAGTATTTT
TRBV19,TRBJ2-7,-,CASGTADSYEQYF,TGTGCCAGTGGAACAGCAGACTCCTACGAGCAGTACTTC
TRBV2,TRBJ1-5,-,CASSTGPRENQPQHF,TGTGCCAGCAGCACCGGGCCGAGGGAAAATCAGCCCCAGCATTTT
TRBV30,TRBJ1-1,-,CAWRKEFNTEAFF,TGTGCCTGGAGGAAAGAGTTTAACACTGAAGCTTTCTTT
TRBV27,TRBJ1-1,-,CASRHIVGSTEAFF,TGTGCCAGCAGGCACATCGTTGGCTCCACTGAAGCTTTCTTT
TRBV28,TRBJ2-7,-,CASSLAGGRRDEQYF,TGTGCCAGCAGCCTGGCAGGGGGGCGCCGGGACGAGCAGTACTTC